This is a list of T cell receptor beta chains from one sample in a study of OX40 agonist ivuxolimab in advanced cancers. Some clones are missing from TCRdb's copy, which holds only in-frame ones; the method was immunoSEQ multiplex PCR. The sample holds 55,000 to 70,000 clones, 84% seen once. Sample: CD4+ or CD8+ T cells sorted from blood, taken in a trial of the OX40 agonist ivuxolimab. The receptors were gathered from an adult with an advanced solid tumor such as melanoma, head and neck, liver or kidney cancer. Both conserved end residues are part of each CDR3. D genes are given only for firm matches.

TRBD1 TRBV6-5 15 CASSSTGFGNSPLHF
- TRBV7-3 13 CASSRDWADTQYF
- TRBV28 16 CASSSFGRGSSYEQYF
- TRBV28 16 CASSSPDGQTTDTQYF
- TRBV6-1 12 CASNDGGQPQHF
- TRBV4-1 14 CASSQETGLQPQHF
TRBD1 TRBV6-1 13 CASGWDRGYEQYF
TRBD1 TRBV19 15 CASSPGGAVNYGYTF
- TRBV28 12 CASRGTNEKLFF
TRBD1 TRBV29-1 12 CSGGQENEKLFF
TRBD1 TRBV10-3 16 CAIRVPGQGWNQPQHF
- TRBV6-5 15 CASSARGEGNYEQYF
- TRBV9 15 CASSVYDRPLYEQYF
TRBD2 TRBV7-9 18 CASSPERGLAGDYYEQYF
- TRBV5-6 15 CASSLWGPGTYEQYF
- TRBV19 13 CASSFGGNQPQHF
TRBD1 TRBV9 15 CASSAGSGTADGGTF
- TRBV30 14 CAWMRGSNNSPLHF
- TRBV11-2 16 CASSWGEEGSYNEQFF
- TRBV7-9 13 CASSMDWRYEQYF
- TRBV29-1 13 CSVEPTSNTEAFF
TRBD1 TRBV11-2 17 CASSLGTGGSYNSPLHF
- TRBV21-1 22 CASSKEGSDRTSGRGVQETQYF
- TRBV14 15 CASSQGGRGIYGYTF
- TRBV2 15 CASNEGGPGEQPQHF
TRBD1 TRBV2 15 CASSGLGQGLFGYTF
- TRBV9 12 CASSEGYNEQFF
TRBD1 TRBV7-6 16 CASSLTGTGYADTQYF
- TRBV29-1 13 CSVSEGKRYEQYF
- TRBV28 15 CASSLGGASSGEQYF
- TRBV29-1 15 CSVEDRQAMNTEAFF
- TRBV5-6 17 CASSSPAVPGPYNEQFF
- TRBV5-1 15 CASRRGLALQETQYF
- TRBV10-3 13 CAISGGAEQPQHF
- TRBV29-1 15 CSVRTLQGFQYEQYF
TRBD1 TRBV4-1 14 CASSQGQGARKLFF
- TRBV9 13 CASSQETRGEQYF
TRBD2 TRBV5-1 15 CASSLGGGKEETQYF
- TRBV2 17 CASSTAPQSSYNSPLHF
TRBD1 TRBV5-1 15 CASSLDRVSTGELFF
TRBD2 TRBV14 16 CASSRRSGGTTDTQYF
TRBD2 TRBV7-2 17 CASSSSSGGSIPYEQYF
- TRBV19 15 CASSMTGLSSYEQYF
- TRBV5-1 14 CASSWFRSTDTQYF
- TRBV2 12 CATPGSYNEQFF
- TRBV18 15 CASSSRDTDYYEQYF
TRBD1 TRBV6-1 14 CASRGQGHSYEQYF
- TRBV2 14 CASSEFLRPPEQFF
TRBD1 TRBV27 16 CASSLTGGSGANVLTF
- TRBV6-1 15 CASSAGQGGNNEQFF
- TRBV9 15 CASSVGQGALEMMSF